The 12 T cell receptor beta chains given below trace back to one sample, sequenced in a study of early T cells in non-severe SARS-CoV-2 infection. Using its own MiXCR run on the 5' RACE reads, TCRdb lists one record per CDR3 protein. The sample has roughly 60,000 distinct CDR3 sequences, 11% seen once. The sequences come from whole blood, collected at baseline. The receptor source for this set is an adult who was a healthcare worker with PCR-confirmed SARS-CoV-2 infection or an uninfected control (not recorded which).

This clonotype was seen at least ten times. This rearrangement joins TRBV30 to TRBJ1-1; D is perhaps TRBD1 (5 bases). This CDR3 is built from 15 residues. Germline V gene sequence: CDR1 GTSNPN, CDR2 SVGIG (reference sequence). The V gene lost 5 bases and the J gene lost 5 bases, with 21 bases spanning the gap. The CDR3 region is CAWRTIPGRVTEAFF. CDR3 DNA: TGTGCCTGGCGCACCATACCAGGGAGGGTGACTGAAGCTTTCTTT.

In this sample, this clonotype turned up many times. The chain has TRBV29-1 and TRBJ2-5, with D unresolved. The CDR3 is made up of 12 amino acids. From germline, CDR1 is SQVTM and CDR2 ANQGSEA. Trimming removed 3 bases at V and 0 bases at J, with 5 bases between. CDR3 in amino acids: CSVDADQETQYF. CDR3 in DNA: TGCAGCGTTGATGCAGACCAAGAGACCCAGTACTTC. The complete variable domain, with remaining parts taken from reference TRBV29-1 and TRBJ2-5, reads SAVISQKPSRDICQRGTSLTIQCQVDSQVTMMFWYRQQPGQSLTLIATANQGSEATYESGFVIDKFPISRPNLTFSTLTVSNMSPEDSSIYLCSVDADQETQYFGPGTRLLVL.

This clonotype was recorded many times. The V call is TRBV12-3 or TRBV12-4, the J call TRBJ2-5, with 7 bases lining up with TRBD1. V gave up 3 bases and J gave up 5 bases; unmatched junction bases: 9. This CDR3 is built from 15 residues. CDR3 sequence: CASSFTTGVSETQYF. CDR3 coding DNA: TGTGCCAGCAGTTTCACAACAGGGGTATCGGAGACCCAGTACTTC.

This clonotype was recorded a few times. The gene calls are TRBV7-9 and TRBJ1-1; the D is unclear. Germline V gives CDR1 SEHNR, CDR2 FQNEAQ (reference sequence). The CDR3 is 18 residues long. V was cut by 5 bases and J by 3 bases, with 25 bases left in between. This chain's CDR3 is CASSPPSGPPRLDTEAFF. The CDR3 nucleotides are TGTGCCAGCAGCCCCCCCTCCGGGCCCCCCCGTCTGGACACTGAAGCTTTCTTT.

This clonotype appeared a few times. CDR3 amino acids: CASSLTGHSGANVLTF. The CDR3 nucleotides read TGTGCCAGCAGCTTAACAGGGCATTCTGGGGCCAACGTCCTGACTTTC. V gene TRBV7-2 combines with J gene TRBJ2-6, with a weak D call TRBD1 (6 bases). Germline-derived CDR1 and CDR2 are SGHTA and FQGNSA. V lost 2 bases to trimming and J lost 1 base, with 9 bases between them. CDR3 length: 16 residues. Complete variable domain (other parts from reference TRBV7-2 and TRBJ2-6): GAGVSQSPSNKVTEKGKDVELRCDPISGHTALYWYRQSLGQGLEFLIYFQGNSAPDKSGLPSDRFSAERTGGSVSTLTIQRTQQEDSAVYLCASSLTGHSGANVLTFGAGSRLTVL.

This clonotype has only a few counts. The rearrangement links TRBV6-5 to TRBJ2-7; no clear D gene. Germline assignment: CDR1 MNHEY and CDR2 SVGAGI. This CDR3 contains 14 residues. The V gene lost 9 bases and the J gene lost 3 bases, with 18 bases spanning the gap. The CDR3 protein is CARPLIDGCYEQYF. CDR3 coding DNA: TGTGCCAGGCCCCTTATTGACGGTTGCTACGAGCAGTACTTC.

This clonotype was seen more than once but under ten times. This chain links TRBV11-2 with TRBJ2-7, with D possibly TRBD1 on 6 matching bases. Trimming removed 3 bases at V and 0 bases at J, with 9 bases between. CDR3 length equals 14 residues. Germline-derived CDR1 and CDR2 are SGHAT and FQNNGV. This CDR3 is CASSLRGFSYEQYF. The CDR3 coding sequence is TGTGCCAGCAGCTTGAGGGGGTTCTCCTACGAGCAGTACTTC.

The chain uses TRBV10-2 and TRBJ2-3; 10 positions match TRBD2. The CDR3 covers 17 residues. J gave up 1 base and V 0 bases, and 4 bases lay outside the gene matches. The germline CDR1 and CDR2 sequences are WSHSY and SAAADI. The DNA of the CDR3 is TGCGCCAGCAGTGAGTCGAAGCTAGCGGGGGGCACAGATACGCAGTATTTT. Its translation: CASSESKLAGGTDTQYF.

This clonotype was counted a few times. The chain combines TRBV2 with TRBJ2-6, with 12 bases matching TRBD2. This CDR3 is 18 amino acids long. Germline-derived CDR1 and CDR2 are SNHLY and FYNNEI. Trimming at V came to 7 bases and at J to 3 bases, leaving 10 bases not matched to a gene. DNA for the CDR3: TGTGCCAGCATTAAGTCCGGACTAGCGGGGCTTGGGGCCAACGTCCTGACTTTC. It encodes CASIKSGLAGLGANVLTF.

The CDR3 loop is CSVAEGRQAPQHF. The CDR3 DNA is TGCAGCGTTGCCGAGGGACGGCAGGCGCCCCAGCATTTT. The chain carries TRBV29-1 and TRBJ1-5; D perhaps matches TRBD1 (5 bases). Trimming pared 4 bases from V and 9 bases from J, leaving 16 bases between. CDR1 and CDR2 from the germline V gene are SQVTM and ANQGSEA. CDR3 length equals 13 residues. Complete variable domain (other parts from reference TRBV29-1 and TRBJ1-5): SAVISQKPSRDICQRGTSLTIQCQVDSQVTMMFWYRQQPGQSLTLIATANQGSEATYESGFVIDKFPISRPNLTFSTLTVSNMSPEDSSIYLCSVAEGRQAPQHFGDGTRLSIL.

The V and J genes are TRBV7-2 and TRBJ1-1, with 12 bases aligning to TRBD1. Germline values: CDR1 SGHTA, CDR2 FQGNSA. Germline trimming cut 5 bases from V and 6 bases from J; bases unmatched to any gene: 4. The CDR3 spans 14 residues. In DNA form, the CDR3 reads TGTGCCAGCAGCGGGACAGGGGGCCGGTCTGAAGCTTTCTTT. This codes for CASSGTGGRSEAFF.

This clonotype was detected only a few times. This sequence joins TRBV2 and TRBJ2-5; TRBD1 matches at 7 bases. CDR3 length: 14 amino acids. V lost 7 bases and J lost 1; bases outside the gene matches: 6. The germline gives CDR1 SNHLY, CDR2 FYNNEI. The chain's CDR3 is CASNIDRAQETQYF. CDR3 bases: TGTGCCAGCAACATCGACAGGGCCCAAGAGACCCAGTACTTC.